Shown below are 9 T cell receptor beta chains from a single sample sequenced in a study of cytomegalovirus exposure and HLA in healthy donors. The PCR used 60 Vbeta and 13 Jbeta primers. Clones were sequenced by immunoSEQ multiplex PCR, and TCRdb holds only the in-frame ones, with some missing. The data show approximately 120,000 clones, about 78% seen once. Sequencing input: PBMCs. The receptor set was obtained from a man aged 45-60 years in good health and CMV-seronegative.

This clone was counted between two and nine times. The V gene is TRBV6-5, the J gene TRBJ2-7; perhaps TRBD1 as D (6 bases). This CDR3 region has 14 residues. CDR1 MNHEY and CDR2 SVGAGI come from the germline V gene. V dropped 5 bases and J dropped 9 bases, with 20 bases sitting between them. The CDR3 reads CASSQKAGEGGQYF. In nucleotides, the CDR3 is TGTGCCAGCAGTCAGAAAGCAGGGGAAGGAGGGCAGTACTTC.

The chain uses TRBV5-1 and TRBJ2-5; unclear D gene. The germline gives CDR1 SGHRS, CDR2 YFSETQ. The CDR3 sequence is 14 residues long. V was pared by 2 bases and J by 2 bases, with 10 bases between. CDR3 sequence: CASSFGSGQETQYF. The CDR3 region has the DNA TGCGCCAGCAGCTTTGGGTCGGGTCAAGAGACCCAGTACTTC.

In this sample, this clone turned up once. The chain uses TRBV7-9 and TRBJ2-3; 9 bases are shared with TRBD2. The CDR3 has 16 amino acids. CDR1 is SEHNR, CDR2 FQNEAQ, per germline (reference sequence). The ends lost 6 bases at V and 8 bases at J; junction bases unmatched: 15. The CDR3 region is CASSTPSRGRAGTQYF. CDR3 in DNA: TGTGCCAGCAGTACACCCTCTCGCGGGAGGGCCGGTACGCAGTATTTT.

The chain has TRBV7-8 and TRBJ2-7; TRBD1 is a possible D gene (5 bases). The CDR3 totals 15 residues. The V and J ends lost 1 base and 0 bases respectively, with 10 bases between them. Per the germline V gene, CDR1 is SGHVS and CDR2 is FQNEAQ. Written as DNA, the CDR3 is TGTGCCAGCAGCTTAGGGCGGACATCCTCCTACGAGCAGTACTTC. Translation: CASSLGRTSSYEQYF.

This chain links TRBV29-1 with TRBJ2-3; possible D gene TRBD1, 5 bases. V dropped 1 base and J dropped 3 bases, with 14 bases sitting between them. The CDR3 totals 15 residues. The V gene's germline CDR1 is SQVTM and CDR2 ANQGSEA. The CDR3 is CSVEVFGRVTDTQYF. The CDR3 bases are TGCAGCGTTGAAGTGTTTGGCAGGGTAACAGATACGCAGTATTTT.

V gene TRBV30 combines with J gene TRBJ1-3, with a tentative D call TRBD1 (6 bases). V was trimmed by 3 bases and J by 0 bases, leaving 12 bases between them. Germline CDR1 is GTSNPN and CDR2 is SVGIG (reference sequence). The CDR3 is 15 amino acids. CDR3 nucleotide sequence: TGTGCCTGGAGCTCGACAGGACCCTCTGGAAACACCATATATTTT. This gives the protein CAWSSTGPSGNTIYF.

This clone was seen once. The chain is built from TRBV11-2 and TRBJ2-6; a possible D gene is TRBD2 (5 bases). This CDR3 contains 16 residues. CDR1 and CDR2 (germline): SGHAT, FQNNGV. V shed 0 bases and J shed 4 bases, with 10 bases lying between them. CDR3 loop: CASSLDRGYGANVLTF. The DNA for the CDR3 is TGTGCCAGCAGCTTAGATCGAGGGTACGGGGCCAACGTCCTGACTTTC.

This chain uses TRBV19 with TRBJ2-5; the D gene is possibly TRBD2 (6 bases). The germline CDR1 and CDR2 sequences are LNHDA and SQIVND (reference sequence). This CDR3 is 15 amino acids long. V lost 6 bases, J lost 3 bases, and 17 bases lay in between. In DNA, the CDR3 is TGTGCCAGTAGCGTTAGCGGCGGAATAAAAGAGACCCAGTACTTC. Translating it yields CASSVSGGIKETQYF. The whole variable domain, filled in from reference TRBV19 and TRBJ2-5, reads DGGITQSPKYLFRKEGQNVTLSCEQNLNHDAMYWYRQDPGQGLRLIYYSQIVNDFQKGDIAEGYSVSREKKESFPLTVTSAQKNPTAFYLCASSVSGGIKETQYFGPGTRLLVL.

Comment on this clone: An end of the junction differs from the germline gene, which may be a read error. CDR3 loop: CASREDSYEQCF. CDR3 sequence (DNA): TGTGCCAGCAGAGAGGACAGCTACGAGCAGTGCTTC. The rearrangement joins TRBV2 to TRBJ2-7, with a weak D call TRBD1 (6 bases). This CDR3 region has 12 residues. Per the germline V gene, CDR1 is SNHLY and CDR2 is FYNNEI.